Detailed here is one T cell receptor beta chain. V lost 1 base to trimming and J lost 2 bases, with 7 bases between them. CDR1 is SGHDT, CDR2 YYEEEE, per germline. The CDR3 consists of 13 residues. This record comes from a study of blood T cell repertoires in COVID-19. Produced via immunoSEQ multiplex PCR; TCRdb's table is partial and in-frame only. This sample has roughly 240,000 clones, with roughly 86% found just once. V is TRBV5-6 and J is TRBJ2-7, with unresolved D. The clonotype was recovered from a man younger than 35 with active or convalescent COVID-19. The sample taken for sequencing was peripheral blood. The CDR3 nucleotides are TGTGCCAGCAGCTTGTATAGCCCCTACGAGCAGTACTTC. It translates to CASSLYSPYEQYF.